What follows are 24 T cell receptor beta chains derived from one specimen sequenced in a study of T-cell reconstitution after alpha-beta-depleted transplantation in children. Unique molecular identifiers were used to barcode this TCRbeta library. Each CDR3 protein is one row after TCRdb ran MiXCR on the PCR reads. Of approximately 500,000 distinct CDR3 sequences in the sample, under 12% were seen once. The sequences come from PBMCs, collected before TCRalphabeta/CD19-depleted stem cell transplant. All receptors derive from a child aged 2 to 10 with inherited bone marrow failure, due to receive a stem cell transplant.

The chain carries TRBV7-9 and TRBJ2-1; 7 bases are a match to TRBD1. From germline, CDR1 is SEHNR and CDR2 FQNEAQ (reference sequence). Trimming removed 3 bases from V and 4 bases from J; junction bases left unmatched: 6. The CDR3 has 15 residues. The chain's CDR3 is CASSLQQGEYNEQFF. CDR3 nucleotide sequence: TGTGCCAGCAGCTTGCAGCAGGGGGAATACAATGAGCAGTTCTTC.

This clonotype was counted between two and nine times. The chain combines TRBV6-5 with TRBJ1-1; the match to TRBD1 covers 7 bases. V shed 2 bases and J 1 base; nucleotides not matched to a gene: 4. The CDR3 has 15 residues. From germline, CDR1 is MNHEY and CDR2 SVGAGI. The CDR3 here is CASSYVGGWNTEAFF. CDR3 DNA: TGTGCCAGCAGTTACGTAGGGGGCTGGAACACTGAAGCTTTCTTT.

This clonotype was recorded at least ten times. This chain links TRBV27 with TRBJ2-2, with 9 bases matching TRBD1. After removal of 5 bases from V and 8 bases from J, the junction contained 6 bases not matched to a gene. Germline V lookup: CDR1 MNHEY, CDR2 SMNVEV (reference sequence). The length of the CDR3 is 14 residues. The CDR3 region has the DNA TGTGCCAGCAGTACCGGGACAGGGTATGGGGAGCTGTTTTTT. Translating gives CASSTGTGYGELFF.

The table lists this clonotype with many counts. The rearrangement joins TRBV4-3 to TRBJ2-1; D is unclear. CDR1 is LGHNA, CDR2 YSLEER, per germline. CDR3 length equals 16 residues. The V and J ends lost 1 base and 4 bases respectively, with 14 bases between them. The CDR3 DNA sequence: TGCGCCAGCAGCCAAGGAGCCTTCATGGCTTACAATGAGCAGTTCTTC. As protein: CASSQGAFMAYNEQFF.

Here the CDR3 reads CASSKGSGANQPQHF. The CDR3 nucleotides are TGTGCCAGCAGCAAAGGGTCGGGGGCCAATCAGCCCCAGCATTTT. This chain uses TRBV21-1 with TRBJ1-5; the table names TRBD1, a call not compared with the DNA. TRBV21-1 is given as a pseudogene. This CDR3 has 15 residues.

This clonotype showed up many times. V gene TRBV5-1 combines with J gene TRBJ2-3, with a weak D call TRBD1 (5 bases). The V gene's germline CDR1 is SGHRS and CDR2 YFSETQ. V dropped 1 base and J dropped 6 bases, with 9 bases sitting between them. The CDR3 has 13 residues. For the CDR3, the DNA is TGCGCCAGCAGCTTGAACTACAGGGATACGCAGTATTTT. Translated: CASSLNYRDTQYF. Looking up the rest from reference TRBV5-1 and TRBJ2-3 gives the full variable domain: KAGVTQTPRYLIKTRGQQVTLSCSPISGHRSVSWYQQTPGQGLQFLFEYFSETQRNKGNFPGRFSGRQFSNSRSEMNVSTLELGDSALYLCASSLNYRDTQYFGPGTRLTVL.

This clonotype was recorded at least ten times. This chain joins TRBV7-9 and TRBJ2-5, with D possibly matching TRBD2 (5 bases). With 2 bases removed from V and 6 bases from J, the gap between germline ends came to 16 bases. This CDR3 region has 15 residues. Germline values: CDR1 SEHNR, CDR2 FQNEAQ (reference sequence). The DNA for the CDR3 is TGTGCCAGCAGCTTACTGGCGGGTGTTGTGAAGACCCAGTACTTC. Amino acid sequence: CASSLLAGVVKTQYF.

This clonotype was detected only a few times. The chain is built from TRBV29-1 and TRBJ2-3; D could derive from TRBD1 or TRBD2 (5 bases each). This CDR3 has 16 amino acids. Germline V gene data show CDR1 as SQVTM and CDR2 as ANQGSEA. V lost 0 bases to trimming and J lost 0 bases, with 13 bases between them. CDR3 nucleotides: TGCAGCGTTGAAGATCCTACCCGGGACAGCACAGATACGCAGTATTTT. Translating it yields CSVEDPTRDSTDTQYF.

This clonotype has ten or more counts. The chain couples TRBV6-5 to TRBJ2-2, with 8 positions matching TRBD1. This CDR3 is 16 amino acids long. V was clipped by 2 bases and J by 2 bases; unmatched bases: 4. The germline CDR1 and CDR2 sequences are MNHEY and SVGAGI. CDR3 DNA: TGTGCCAGCAGTTACCCGGGACAGGATAACACCGGGGAGCTGTTTTTT. This codes for CASSYPGQDNTGELFF.

This clonotype was seen a handful of times. The chain couples TRBV30 to TRBJ2-1; D is uncertain. The ends were cut back, 0 bases at V and 2 bases at J, with 11 bases in the middle. The length of the CDR3 is 15 residues. The germline CDR1 and CDR2 sequences are GTSNPN and SVGIG (reference sequence). CDR3 residues: CAWSVGQAPYNEQFF. The CDR3 nucleotides read TGTGCCTGGAGTGTCGGGCAGGCGCCCTACAATGAGCAGTTCTTC.

The chain is built from TRBV5-5 and TRBJ2-1; 9 bases agree with TRBD2. This CDR3 comprises 16 residues. The germline gives CDR1 SGHKS, CDR2 YYEKEE (reference sequence). The V segment lost 5 bases and the J segment 8 bases; nucleotides outside the gene matches: 14. The CDR3 region has the DNA TGTGCCAGCAGTCAATATCGTAGCGGGAGTCCGGATGAGCAGTTCTTC. This gives the protein CASSQYRSGSPDEQFF.

Many counts were recorded for this clonotype. The chain carries TRBV5-1 and TRBJ2-1, with 14 bases identical to TRBD2. The junction had 7 bases not matched to a gene; V was cut back by 4 bases and J by 10 bases. Germline loops: CDR1 SGHRS, CDR2 YFSETQ. The CDR3 is 15 residues long. DNA of the CDR3: TGCGCCAGCAGCCCGACTAGCGGGAGGGGAGGAGAGCAGTTCTTC. Translated, it gives CASSPTSGRGGEQFF.

This clonotype has a count of ten or more. The chain has TRBV11-2 and TRBJ2-3; D call uncertain. The CDR3 loop spans 14 amino acids. Trimming took 1 base from V and 2 from J, leaving 7 bases between them. The germline CDR1 and CDR2 sequences are SGHAT and FQNNGV. CDR3: CASSLGGITDTQYF. The CDR3 coding sequence is TGTGCCAGCAGCTTAGGCGGAATCACAGATACGCAGTATTTT.

This clonotype was detected only a few times. The CDR3 coding sequence is TGTGCCAGCAGCCCCCGGACTAGCGGAGACTACAATGAGCAGTTCTTC. Its protein is CASSPRTSGDYNEQFF. The V call is TRBV7-9, the J call TRBJ2-1; 10 nucleotides match TRBD2. Trimming at V came to 5 bases and at J to 3 bases, leaving 7 bases not matched to a gene. This CDR3 comprises 16 residues. Germline assignment: CDR1 SEHNR and CDR2 FQNEAQ (reference sequence).

This clonotype was recorded a few times. The rearrangement uses TRBV9 and TRBJ2-1, with TRBD2 matching 7 bases. V gave up 3 bases and J gave up 6 bases; unmatched junction bases: 9. Per germline, CDR1 SGDLS and CDR2 YYNGEE. The CDR3 covers 15 residues. The CDR3 loop reads CASSAPWTSRNEQFF. As DNA, the CDR3 is TGTGCCAGCAGCGCGCCATGGACTAGTCGCAATGAGCAGTTCTTC. The variable domain in full, completed from reference TRBV9 and TRBJ2-1, reads DSGVTQTPKHLITATGQRVTLRCSPRSGDLSVYWYQQSLDQGLQFLIQYYNGEERAKGNILERFSAQQFPDLHSELNLSSLELGDSALYFCASSAPWTSRNEQFFGPGTRLTVL.

The chain employs TRBV27 and TRBJ2-1; tentative D call: TRBD1 (6 bases). V was cut by 1 base and J by 5 bases, with 9 bases left in between. The CDR3 contains 14 residues. Germline V gene data show CDR1 as MNHEY and CDR2 as SMNVEV (reference sequence). The CDR3 loop reads CASSLFRGDNEQFF. CDR3 sequence (DNA): TGTGCCAGCAGTTTATTCAGGGGAGACAATGAGCAGTTCTTC.

This clonotype came up many times. This chain joins TRBV15 and TRBJ2-2; no reliable D call. V shed 4 bases and J shed 0 bases, with 3 bases lying between them. This CDR3 spans 13 amino acids. From germline, CDR1 is LNHNV and CDR2 YYDKDF (reference sequence). The CDR3 here is CATSNPNTGELFF. The DNA of the CDR3 is TGTGCCACCAGCAATCCGAACACCGGGGAGCTGTTTTTT.

About this clonotype: Possible read error: a much larger clone is one base away. The chain has TRBV27 and TRBJ2-5; D may be TRBD2 (6 bases). This CDR3 has 14 amino acids. Trimming took 2 bases from V and 9 from J, leaving 16 bases between them. Germline assignment: CDR1 MNHEY and CDR2 SMNVEV (reference sequence). CDR3 residues: CASSLGTGPKAQYF. DNA of the CDR3: TGTGCCAGCAGTTTAGGGACTGGTCCCAAGGCCCAGTACTTC.

This clonotype came up a few times. The J gene is TRBJ2-1, the V gene TRBV5-1; D unclear. The germline V and J ends were trimmed by 4 bases and 5 bases, with 13 bases remaining between them. This CDR3 is built from 14 residues. Germline CDR1 and CDR2: SGHRS and YFSETQ. The CDR3 region is CASSGPRVNNEQFF. CDR3 in DNA: TGCGCCAGCAGCGGCCCTAGGGTTAACAATGAGCAGTTCTTC.

This clonotype was observed at least ten times. The chain employs TRBV4-3 and TRBJ2-6; D remains ambiguous. Trimming left V 4 bases short and J 0 bases short, with 7 bases between. Germline lookup yields CDR1 LGHNA and CDR2 YSLEER. The CDR3 consists of 15 residues. The CDR3 reads CASSPTPSGANVLTF. DNA of the CDR3: TGCGCCAGCAGCCCAACTCCCTCTGGGGCCAACGTCCTGACTTTC.

This clonotype was seen a few times. The rearrangement joins TRBV30 to TRBJ2-3; D is undetermined. The CDR3 runs to 13 residues. Per germline, CDR1 GTSNPN and CDR2 SVGIG (reference sequence). V dropped 1 base and J dropped 5 bases, with 10 bases sitting between them. The CDR3 region has the DNA TGTGCCTGGAGTGCCCTGTATGGAGATACGCAGTATTTT. Its protein is CAWSALYGDTQYF. The full variable domain, completed using reference TRBV30 and TRBJ2-3, is SQTIHQWPATLVQPVGSPLSLECTVEGTSNPNLYWYRQAAGRGLQLLFYSVGIGQISSEVPQNLSASRPQDRQFILSSKKLLLSDSGFYLCAWSALYGDTQYFGPGTRLTVL.

Many counts were recorded for this clonotype. The V and J genes are TRBV5-1 and TRBJ1-1; D possibly corresponds to TRBD1 (6 bases). Trimming removed 0 bases from V and 1 base from J, with 10 bases in between. Germline CDR1 is SGHRS and CDR2 is YFSETQ. This CDR3 has 15 residues. CDR3 nucleotides: TGCGCCAGCAGCTTGGAAGCGACAGGGAACACTGAAGCTTTCTTT. Translated, it gives CASSLEATGNTEAFF.

This clonotype was picked up many times. The V gene is TRBV7-9, the J gene TRBJ2-5; 11 nucleotides align to TRBD2. The CDR3 has 16 amino acids. CDR1 SEHNR and CDR2 FQNEAQ come from the germline V gene (reference sequence). The J segment lost 5 bases and the V segment lost 5 bases, leaving 10 bases of the junction unmatched. The CDR3 spells CASSGLLAGVSETQYF. In DNA, the CDR3 is TGTGCCAGCAGCGGTTTACTAGCGGGAGTCTCGGAGACCCAGTACTTC.

The V gene is TRBV4-2, the J gene TRBJ2-7; 7 bases fit TRBD2. With V trimmed by 0 bases and J by 0 bases, 8 bases remained unmatched. This CDR3 has 17 residues. The V gene's germline CDR1 is LGHNA and CDR2 YNFKEQ. The CDR3 bases are TGTGCCAGCAGCCAAGATGCGACTAGCCGTACCTCCTACGAGCAGTACTTC. This translates into CASSQDATSRTSYEQYF.